A single sample is the source of the 23 T cell receptor beta chains below, sequenced in a study of radiotherapy plus CTLA-4 blockade in lung cancer (dated by TCRdb to the late 2010s). The library was obtained by the immunoSEQ multiplex PCR assay. The clones in this table, taken by TCRdb from immuneACCESS, are in-frame only. Not every clone is retained; where verified, under half of the shortfall comes from an unresolved V gene, and the cause of the rest is unknown. The sample has roughly 42,000 clones on record, about four fifths of them singletons. 23% of the sample is taken by the ten largest. The sample in question was peripheral blood, obtained from a patient treated with radiotherapy plus ipilimumab. The receptors were sampled from a human donor with non-small cell lung cancer that progressed on radiotherapy plus ipilimumab.

Of note for this clone: An end of the junction does not agree with germline; a read error may underlie this. V usage is TRBV7-7 and J usage is TRBJ2-2; D unclear. The CDR3 extends over 13 amino acids. Germline V gene sequence: CDR1 SSHAT, CDR2 FNYEAQ (reference sequence). The CDR3 is CASSLDQSGELFF. CDR3 nucleotide sequence: TGTGCTAGCAGCTTAGATCAGTCCGGGGAGCTGTTTTTT. Full variable domain (outside the CDR3, taken from reference TRBV7-7 and TRBJ2-2): GAGVSQSPRYKVTKRGQDVTLRCDPISSHATLYWYQQALGQGPEFLTYFNYEAQPDKSGLPSDRFSAERPEGSISTLTIQRTEQRDSAMYRCASSLDQSGELFFGEGSRLTVL.

The genes are TRBV7-2 and TRBJ1-1; D is uncertain. The CDR3 runs to 13 residues. Trimming shortened V by 2 bases and J by 10 bases, and 14 bases separated the two germline ends. Looked up from germline, CDR1 is SGHTA and CDR2 is FQGNSA. The CDR3 sequence is CASSLWVEGRAFF. Written as DNA, the CDR3 is TGTGCCAGCAGCTTATGGGTCGAAGGGAGAGCTTTCTTT.

The CDR3 protein is CATSGTDTQYF. DNA for the CDR3: TGTGCCACGTCGGGCACAGATACGCAGTATTTT. The V and J genes are TRBV10-3 and TRBJ2-3, with no clear D. Between the trimmed V and J ends, which lost 10 bases and 1 base, there was a span of 6 bases. Germline V gene lookup returns CDR1 ENHRY and CDR2 SYGVKD. The CDR3 runs 11 residues.

The rearrangement joins TRBV5-4 to TRBJ2-5, with 11 bases lining up with TRBD2. The CDR3 is made up of 16 amino acids. Germline loops: CDR1 SGHNT, CDR2 YYREEE (reference sequence). Trimming at V came to 0 bases and at J to 1 base, leaving 2 bases not matched to a gene. CDR3 residues: CASSLDLAGGQETQYF. The CDR3, as DNA: TGTGCCAGCAGCTTGGATCTAGCGGGGGGCCAAGAGACCCAGTACTTC.

The genes are TRBV15 and TRBJ1-4, with D maybe TRBD1 (5 bases). This CDR3 has 15 amino acids. V lost 0 bases and J lost 2, with 7 bases in between. In germline, CDR1 is LNHNV, CDR2 YYDKDF (reference sequence). The CDR3 spells CATSRDQGTNEKLFF. The DNA of the CDR3 is TGTGCCACCAGCAGAGATCAGGGTACTAATGAAAAACTGTTTTTT.

The chain links TRBV7-8 to TRBJ1-5, with D perhaps TRBD1 (6 bases). V lost 1 base and J lost 5, with 6 bases in between. Germline assignment: CDR1 SGHVS and CDR2 FQNEAQ. The CDR3 runs to 13 residues. Here the CDR3 DNA reads TGTGCCAGCAGCTTAGGACAGGATCAGCCCCAGCATTTT. This codes for CASSLGQDQPQHF.

This clone is termed medium-sized (0.01 to 0.1%). The rearrangement joins TRBV9 to TRBJ1-6; TRBD1 matches 7 bases. This CDR3 contains 14 residues. From germline, CDR1 is SGDLS and CDR2 YYNGEE. The V and J ends lost 5 bases and 8 bases, in that order; junction bases with no gene match: 7. For the CDR3, the DNA is TGTGCCAGCAGTGGGACAGTTGGTGATTCACCCCTCCACTTT. It encodes CASSGTVGDSPLHF.

This rearrangement joins TRBV5-4 to TRBJ2-7; TRBD2 agrees at 8 bases. The CDR3 loop spans 15 amino acids. V shed 2 bases and J 5 bases; nucleotides not matched to a gene: 9. CDR1 SGHNT and CDR2 YYREEE come from the germline V gene (reference sequence). The CDR3 spells CASSFVTGGPNEQYF. In DNA, the CDR3 is TGTGCCAGCAGCTTCGTGACGGGGGGGCCCAACGAGCAGTACTTC. The full variable domain, in which reference TRBV5-4 and TRBJ2-7 provide the parts outside the CDR3, is ETGVTQSPTHLIKTRGQQVTLRCSSQSGHNTVSWYQQALGQGPQFIFQYYREEENGRGNFPPRFSGLQFPNYSSELNVNALELDDSALYLCASSFVTGGPNEQYFGPGTRLTVT.

The J gene is TRBJ1-5, the V gene TRBV5-8; 9 bases align to TRBD1. CDR3 length: 15 residues. In germline, CDR1 is SGHTS, CDR2 YDEGEE. The V segment lost 0 bases and the J segment 6 bases; nucleotides outside the gene matches: 4. This chain's CDR3 is CASSLAGTGSQPQHF. In nucleotides, the CDR3 is TGTGCCAGCAGCTTGGCCGGGACAGGGAGTCAGCCCCAGCATTTT.

The DNA of the CDR3 is TGTGCCAGTAGTACCGGGACAGAAGCTTTCTTT. The encoded protein is CASSTGTEAFF. V is TRBV19 and J is TRBJ1-1; maybe TRBD1 (6 bases). This CDR3 comprises 11 residues. Germline loops: CDR1 LNHDA, CDR2 SQIVND (reference sequence). Trimming took 4 bases from V and 8 from J, leaving 8 bases between them.

V gene TRBV11-2 combines with J gene TRBJ1-1; 11 bases map to TRBD1. The V segment lost 3 bases and the J segment 5 bases; nucleotides outside the gene matches: 11. The CDR3 runs 17 residues. Germline V gives CDR1 SGHAT, CDR2 FQNNGV. Written as DNA, the CDR3 is TGTGCCAGCAGCTTGGAAGCCGGACAGGGGGCGAGAACTGAAGCTTTCTTT. Residues: CASSLEAGQGARTEAFF.

The chain joins TRBV5-1 to TRBJ2-5; weak D call: TRBD1 (6 bases). The end of the DNA is better explained by TRBJ2-7, so the J call may be wrong. The germline V gene has CDR1 SGHRS and CDR2 YFSETQ. This CDR3 region has 14 residues. The DNA for the CDR3 is TGCGCCAGCAGCTTGGATGGGGGCCTCTACGAGCAGTACTTC. Amino acid sequence: CASSLDGGLYEQYF.

V usage is TRBV6-1 and J usage is TRBJ1-2; 9 positions match TRBD1. This CDR3 is built from 13 residues. The V gene end was trimmed by 6 bases and the J gene end by 2 bases; junction bases not matched to a gene: 1. CDR1 MNHNS and CDR2 SASEGT come from the germline V gene. The CDR3 DNA is TGTGCCAGCAGGACAGGGGGGAACTATGGCTACACCTTC. Its protein product is CASRTGGNYGYTF.

The chain employs TRBV6-1 and TRBJ1-1; tentatively, D is TRBD1 (6 bases). CDR3 length: 11 amino acids. Trimming pared 8 bases from V and 7 bases from J, leaving 11 bases between. The germline V gene encodes CDR1 MNHNS and CDR2 SASEGT. CDR3 DNA sequence: TGTGCCAGCCAGGGGCTCGGTGAAGCTTTCTTT. Translated, it gives CASQGLGEAFF.

Concerning this clone itself: Mismatch with germline at one junction end may stem from a read error. The gene calls are TRBV7-7 and TRBJ1-3; D remains ambiguous. Per the germline V gene, CDR1 is SSHAT and CDR2 is FNYEAQ (reference sequence). The CDR3 runs to 13 residues. CDR3 sequence: CASSLAPMDTIYF. In nucleotides, the CDR3 is TGTGCTAGCAGCTTAGCCCCTATGGACACCATATATTTT.

The chain is built from TRBV6-1 and TRBJ1-2; D may be TRBD1 (6 bases). V shed 4 bases and J shed 3 bases, with 15 bases lying between them. Per the germline V gene, CDR1 is MNHNS and CDR2 is SASEGT. There are 15 residues in the CDR3. CDR3 residues: CASSVYPKGDYGYTF. In DNA, the CDR3 is TGTGCCAGCAGTGTGTATCCGAAGGGGGACTATGGCTACACCTTC.

The V gene is TRBV19, the J gene TRBJ1-2; 7 bases line up with TRBD1. This CDR3 has 12 amino acids. V lost 4 bases, J lost 6 bases, and 2 bases stayed unmatched. Germline V lookup: CDR1 LNHDA, CDR2 SQIVND (reference sequence). CDR3 region: CASSNRGDGYTF. CDR3 in DNA: TGTGCCAGTAGTAACAGGGGAGATGGCTACACCTTC.

The chain is built from TRBV2 and TRBJ2-1; TRBD2 matches at 10 bases. Germline CDR1 is SNHLY and CDR2 is FYNNEI. CDR3 length equals 14 residues. Losses at the gene ends were 6 bases for V and 6 bases for J; bases not matched to a gene: 5. The CDR3 reads CASRTSGVVNEQFF. The CDR3 nucleotides are TGTGCCAGCAGAACTAGCGGGGTCGTCAATGAGCAGTTCTTC.

V gene TRBV5-1 combines with J gene TRBJ1-1; 10 bases fit TRBD1. The length of the CDR3 is 15 residues. CDR1 and CDR2 (germline): SGHRS, YFSETQ. J gave up 2 bases and V 4 bases, and 5 bases lay outside the gene matches. CDR3 coding DNA: TGCGCCAGCAGCGGGACAGGGGTTACTAACACTGAAGCTTTCTTT. Its translation: CASSGTGVTNTEAFF.

V is TRBV10-2 and J is TRBJ2-3; 9 positions match TRBD1. Looked up from germline, CDR1 is WSHSY and CDR2 is SAAADI. The CDR3 spans 13 residues. The V and J ends lost 6 bases and 5 bases, in that order; junction bases with no gene match: 3. The CDR3 nucleotides are TGCGCCAGCAGCGGGACAGGGAAAGATACGCAGTATTTT. Its protein is CASSGTGKDTQYF.

The chain carries TRBV4-1 and TRBJ1-2; no firm D call. V lost 0 bases and J 4 bases, leaving 9 bases between the germline ends. CDR1 is MGHRA, CDR2 YSYEKL, per germline. The CDR3 sequence is 14 residues long. CDR3 region: CASSQDEASYGYTF. DNA of the CDR3: TGCGCCAGCAGCCAAGACGAGGCTTCCTATGGCTACACCTTC.

CDR3 residues: CASSRAAYEQYF. CDR3 sequence (DNA): TGTGCCAGCTCCAGGGCGGCCTACGAGCAGTACTTC. V usage is TRBV18 and J usage is TRBJ2-7, with D possibly TRBD1 on 5 matching bases. Per the germline V gene, CDR1 is KGHSH and CDR2 is LQKENI. The CDR3 covers 12 residues. V was clipped by 6 bases and J by 2 bases, with 8 bases between them.

The rearrangement uses TRBV4-1 and TRBJ2-3, with D maybe TRBD2 (6 bases). V gave up 4 bases and J gave up 3 bases, with 17 bases separating them. Germline loops: CDR1 MGHRA, CDR2 YSYEKL. CDR3 length equals 16 residues. CDR3 protein: CASSPSAEGITDTQYF. DNA for the CDR3: TGCGCCAGCAGCCCATCAGCGGAGGGTATAACAGATACGCAGTATTTT.